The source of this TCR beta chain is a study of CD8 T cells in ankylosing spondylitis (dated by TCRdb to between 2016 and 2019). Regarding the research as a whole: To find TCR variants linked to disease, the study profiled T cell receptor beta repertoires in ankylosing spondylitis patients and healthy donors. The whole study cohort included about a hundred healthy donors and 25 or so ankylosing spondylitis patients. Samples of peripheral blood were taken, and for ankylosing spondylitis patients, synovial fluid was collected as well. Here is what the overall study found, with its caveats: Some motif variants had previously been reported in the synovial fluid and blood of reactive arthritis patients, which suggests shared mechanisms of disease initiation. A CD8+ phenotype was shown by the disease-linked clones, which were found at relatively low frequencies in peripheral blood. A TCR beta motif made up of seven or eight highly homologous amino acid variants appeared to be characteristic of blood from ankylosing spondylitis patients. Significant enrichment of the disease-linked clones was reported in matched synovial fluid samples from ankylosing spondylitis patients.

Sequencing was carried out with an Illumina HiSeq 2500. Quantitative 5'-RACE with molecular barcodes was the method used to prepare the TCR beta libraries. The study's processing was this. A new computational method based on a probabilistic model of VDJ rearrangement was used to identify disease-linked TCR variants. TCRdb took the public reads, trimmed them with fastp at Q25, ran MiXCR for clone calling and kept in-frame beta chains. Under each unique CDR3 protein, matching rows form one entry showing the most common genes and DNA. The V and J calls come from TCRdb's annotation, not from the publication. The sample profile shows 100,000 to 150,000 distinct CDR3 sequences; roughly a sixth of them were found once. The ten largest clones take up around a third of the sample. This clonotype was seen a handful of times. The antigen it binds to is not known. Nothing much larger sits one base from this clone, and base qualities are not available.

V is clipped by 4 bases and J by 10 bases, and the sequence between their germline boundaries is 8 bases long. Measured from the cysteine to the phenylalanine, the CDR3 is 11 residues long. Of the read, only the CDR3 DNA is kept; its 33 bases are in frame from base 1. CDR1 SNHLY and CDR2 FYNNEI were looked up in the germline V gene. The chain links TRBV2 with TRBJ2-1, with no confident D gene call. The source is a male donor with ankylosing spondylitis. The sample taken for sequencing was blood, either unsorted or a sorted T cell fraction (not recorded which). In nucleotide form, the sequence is TGTGCCAGCAGTGCACTACTGGAGCAGTTCTTC. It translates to CASSALLEQFF.